One sample yielded the 28 T cell receptor beta chains listed below, sequenced in a study of T cell responses to AZD1222 COVID-19 vaccine. Method: immunoSEQ multiplex PCR; TCRdb's copy keeps in-frame clones and lacks some. The sample shows more than 60,000 clones, over 75% of them seen only once. This specimen consisted of peripheral blood, obtained 28 days after the second AZD1222 dose. The receptors shown here come from an adult who received the AZD1222 COVID-19 vaccine.

V usage is TRBV10-2 and J usage is TRBJ1-5, with D hard to call. Trimming took off 3 bases at V and 0 bases at J, with 9 bases between the two ends. Per the germline V gene, CDR1 is WSHSY and CDR2 is SAAADI. The CDR3 is made up of 15 amino acids. The CDR3 sequence: CASSDFAYSNQPQHF. In DNA form, the CDR3 reads TGCGCCAGCAGTGATTTCGCCTATAGCAATCAGCCCCAGCATTTT.

This clone showed up just once. This sequence joins TRBV5-4 and TRBJ2-7; TRBD1 might be the D (6 bases). This CDR3 has 13 amino acids. V gave up 4 bases and J gave up 2 bases, with 10 bases separating them. Germline V gene sequence: CDR1 SGHNT, CDR2 YYREEE (reference sequence). The CDR3 DNA sequence: TGTGCCAGCAGCCGAGGGGGTACCTACGAGCAGTACTTC. Residues: CASSRGGTYEQYF.

This rearrangement joins TRBV7-2 to TRBJ2-7, with D tentatively TRBD2 (6 bases). The CDR3 sequence is 13 residues long. V shed 3 bases and J shed 3 bases, with 9 bases lying between them. Germline CDR1 and CDR2: SGHTA and FQGNSA. The CDR3 region is CASSFAGSYEQYF. The DNA for the CDR3 is TGTGCCAGCAGCTTCGCCGGGAGCTACGAGCAGTACTTC.

In its sample, this clone was seen once. This chain links TRBV7-3 with TRBJ2-7; 7 nucleotides line up with TRBD2. The CDR3 has 17 residues. Germline V gene data show CDR1 as SGHTA and CDR2 as FQGTGA. The V gene end was trimmed by 1 base and the J gene end by 2 bases; junction bases not matched to a gene: 11. The CDR3 DNA reads as TGTGCCAGCAGCTTAAACGGCGGCGGGGGAGAAGCCTACGAGCAGTACTTC. Amino acids: CASSLNGGGGEAYEQYF.

This clone is a singleton in its sample. This chain links TRBV7-3 with TRBJ1-6; TRBD1 agrees at 8 bases. Germline V gene data show CDR1 as SGHTA and CDR2 as FQGTGA. J gave up 9 bases and V 5 bases, and 6 bases lay outside the gene matches. CDR3 length: 14 amino acids. CDR3 DNA sequence: TGTGCCAGCAGCCTCGGACAGGGAGGTTCACCCCTCCACTTT. Translation gives CASSLGQGGSPLHF.

V is TRBV7-6 and J is TRBJ1-2; no clear D. Trimming took off 5 bases at V and 1 base at J, with 11 bases between the two ends. The germline V gene encodes CDR1 SGHVS and CDR2 FNYEAQ. The CDR3 has 14 amino acids. The CDR3 region has the DNA TGTGCCAGCAGCCCCCGAGGCGGTAACTATGGCTACACCTTC. Protein product: CASSPRGGNYGYTF.

The gene calls are TRBV30 and TRBJ1-3, with D unresolved. Germline CDR1 reads GTSNPN; CDR2 reads SVGIG (reference sequence). This CDR3 has 12 amino acids. V lost 5 bases to trimming and J lost 5 bases, with 10 bases between them. The CDR3 nucleotides read TGTGCCTGGGAGAGGACGAGAAACACCATATATTTT. This encodes CAWERTRNTIYF.

CDR3 nucleotides: TGTGCCTGGAGCCACCCTCAGGGAAGAGGTGAAAAACTGTTTTTT. This encodes CAWSHPQGRGEKLFF. The rearrangement uses TRBV30 and TRBJ1-4; TRBD1 is a possible D gene (5 bases). V dropped 3 bases and J dropped 7 bases, with 18 bases sitting between them. This CDR3 has 15 residues. Germline values: CDR1 GTSNPN, CDR2 SVGIG (reference sequence).

The gene calls are TRBV19 and TRBJ1-4; 9 positions match TRBD1. CDR3 size: 15 residues. Germline V gene sequence: CDR1 LNHDA, CDR2 SQIVND (reference sequence). V lost 0 bases to trimming and J lost 7 bases; unmatched junction nucleotides: 3. The CDR3 DNA reads as TGTGCCAGTAGTATAGACCGGACAGGGGTTGAAAAACTGTTTTTT. This sequence encodes CASSIDRTGVEKLFF.

The V call is TRBV3-1 (or the pseudogene TRBV3-2), the J call TRBJ1-2, with TRBD1 as a possible D gene (5 bases). Trimming took off 0 bases at V and 5 bases at J, with 16 bases between the two ends. Per the germline V gene, CDR1 is LGHDT and CDR2 is YNNKEL (reference sequence). The CDR3 sequence is 16 residues long. The CDR3 protein is CASSQEAADTGYGYTF. As DNA, the CDR3 is TGTGCCAGCAGCCAAGAAGCCGCGGACACCGGGTATGGCTACACCTTC.

This sequence joins TRBV7-2 and TRBJ1-3; no clear D. V was cut by 1 base and J by 0 bases, with 4 bases left in between. Germline V gene sequence: CDR1 SGHTA, CDR2 FQGNSA. The length of the CDR3 is 14 residues. CDR3 nucleotides: TGTGCCAGCAGCTTAGGCGTCTCTGGAAACACCATATATTTT. Its translation is CASSLGVSGNTIYF.

This clone was seen a few times. The V and J genes are TRBV15 and TRBJ1-1; D is uncertain. Germline lookup yields CDR1 LNHNV and CDR2 YYDKDF (reference sequence). V lost 2 bases to trimming and J lost 3 bases, with 4 bases between them. This CDR3 spans 12 amino acids. The CDR3 coding sequence is TGTGCCACCAGCAGAATCGACACTGAAGCTTTCTTT. Translating it yields CATSRIDTEAFF.

The chain uses TRBV11-3 and TRBJ1-1, with D perhaps matching TRBD1 (6 bases). Germline lookup yields CDR1 SGHNT and CDR2 YENEEA. The CDR3 covers 12 residues. V was cut by 3 bases and J by 10 bases, with 12 bases left in between. The DNA for the CDR3 is TGTGCCAGCAGCTTGGGGGCCGGGGGAGCTTTCTTT. Translated, it gives CASSLGAGGAFF.

This chain joins TRBV7-6 and TRBJ2-3; D is unresolved. There are 15 residues in the CDR3. The V end lost 5 bases, the J end lost 4 bases, and 16 bases lay between the germline ends. CDR1 and CDR2 from the germline V gene are SGHVS and FNYEAQ. In DNA form, the CDR3 reads TGTGCCAGCAGCCCCCGTAACCGGGCCGCAGATACGCAGTATTTT. It encodes CASSPRNRAADTQYF.

The rearrangement joins TRBV19 to TRBJ2-6; unclear D gene. Germline-derived CDR1 and CDR2 are LNHDA and SQIVND (reference sequence). Trimming pared 3 bases from V and 0 bases from J, leaving 6 bases between. This CDR3 contains 15 residues. This CDR3 is CASSIWGSGANVLTF. The CDR3 coding sequence is TGTGCCAGTAGTATTTGGGGCTCTGGGGCCAACGTCCTGACTTTC. Based on the CDR3 plus reference TRBV19 and TRBJ2-6, the full variable domain is DGGITQSPKYLFRKEGQNVTLSCEQNLNHDAMYWYRQDPGQGLRLIYYSQIVNDFQKGDIAEGYSVSREKKESFPLTVTSAQKNPTAFYLCASSIWGSGANVLTFGAGSRLTVL.

The chain links TRBV5-1 to TRBJ2-3, with D perhaps TRBD1 (6 bases). Germline-derived CDR1 and CDR2 are SGHRS and YFSETQ. The CDR3 contains 15 residues. The ends were cut back, 5 bases at V and 1 base at J, with 14 bases in the middle. CDR3 protein: CASRETGARTDTQYF. CDR3 DNA sequence: TGCGCCAGCAGGGAGACAGGCGCTCGCACAGATACGCAGTATTTT.

This chain uses TRBV6-4 with TRBJ1-1, with a weak D call TRBD1 (5 bases). Looked up from germline, CDR1 is MRHNA and CDR2 is SNTAGT. CDR3 length: 14 residues. Trimming pared 7 bases from V and 4 bases from J, leaving 16 bases between. For the CDR3, the DNA is TGTGCCAGCAAGGGAGTCGACAGCCCCACTGAAGCTTTCTTT. Protein: CASKGVDSPTEAFF.

This rearrangement joins TRBV18 to TRBJ1-2; D call uncertain. Germline loops: CDR1 KGHSH, CDR2 LQKENI. V shed 2 bases and J shed 7 bases, with 20 bases lying between them. This CDR3 is built from 16 residues. The CDR3 is CASSPKEAPMKGGYTF. Here the CDR3 DNA reads TGTGCCAGCTCACCAAAGGAGGCTCCGATGAAGGGTGGCTACACCTTC. Combining the CDR3 with reference TRBV18 and TRBJ1-2 gives the whole variable domain NAGVMQNPRHLVRRRGQEARLRCSPMKGHSHVYWYRQLPEEGLKFMVYLQKENIIDESGMPKERFSAEFPKEGPSILRIQQVVRGDSAAYFCASSPKEAPMKGGYTFGSGTRLTVV.

The chain has TRBV29-1 and TRBJ2-7, with D uncertain. Germline-derived CDR1 and CDR2 are SQVTM and ANQGSEA. Trimming took off 4 bases at V and 3 bases at J, with 10 bases between the two ends. The CDR3 has 12 amino acids. Here the CDR3 reads CSVVHPNYEQYF. Written as DNA, the CDR3 is TGCAGCGTTGTTCACCCTAACTACGAGCAGTACTTC.

The rearrangement links TRBV6-2 or TRBV6-3 to TRBJ1-2; the D gene is possibly TRBD1 (6 bases). CDR3 length: 15 residues. V was trimmed by 5 bases and J by 2 bases, leaving 15 bases between them. The V gene's germline CDR1 is MNHEY and CDR2 SVGEGT. The CDR3 DNA reads as TGTGCCAGCAGTCCACATACAGGGCGAAACTATGGCTACACCTTC. Protein sequence: CASSPHTGRNYGYTF.

This chain links TRBV6-5 with TRBJ2-2; 10 bases are a match to TRBD1. The trim removed 8 bases at V and 4 bases at J, leaving 7 bases unmatched. The CDR3 runs to 15 residues. Germline-derived CDR1 and CDR2 are MNHEY and SVGAGI. The CDR3 is CASADRGAPTGELFF. DNA for the CDR3: TGTGCCAGCGCGGACAGGGGGGCTCCCACCGGGGAGCTGTTTTTT.

This sequence joins TRBV5-1 and TRBJ1-1; no clear D. The CDR3 is 13 amino acids. Trimming stripped 0 bases from V and 3 bases from J, with 6 bases between. Germline V gene data show CDR1 as SGHRS and CDR2 as YFSETQ. CDR3 sequence (DNA): TGCGCCAGCAGCTTGGTCGGGGACACTGAAGCTTTCTTT. Translation: CASSLVGDTEAFF.

This clone was seen a few times. The chain employs TRBV6-5 and TRBJ1-5; D unclear. The CDR3 runs 14 residues. The V and J ends lost 2 bases and 7 bases respectively, with 12 bases between them. Germline CDR1 reads MNHEY; CDR2 reads SVGAGI. Here the CDR3 reads CASSYGPRTQPQHF. The CDR3 DNA is TGTGCCAGCAGTTACGGTCCCCGGACGCAGCCCCAGCATTTT.

Sample share makes this clone medium-sized (0.01 to 0.1%). V is TRBV18 and J is TRBJ1-1; 7 bases match TRBD1. The germline CDR1 and CDR2 sequences are KGHSH and LQKENI. V trimming: 8 bases; J trimming: 1 base; junction bases outside the gene matches: 7. The CDR3 runs to 14 residues. In DNA, the CDR3 is TGTGCCAGCGCGACAGGGAGATCGAACACTGAAGCTTTCTTT. Translated, it gives CASATGRSNTEAFF.

This clone was picked up one time. V and J are TRBV10-2 and TRBJ2-7; D ambiguous. The germline V gene has CDR1 WSHSY and CDR2 SAAADI. Trimming removed 0 bases at V and 5 bases at J, with 8 bases between. The CDR3 totals 13 residues. Written as DNA, the CDR3 is TGCGCCAGCAGTGAGTCGAAGAGGAACGAGCAGTACTTC. It translates to CASSESKRNEQYF.

V usage is TRBV5-6 and J usage is TRBJ2-7; TRBD2 is a possible D gene (5 bases). The germline gives CDR1 SGHDT, CDR2 YYEEEE. CDR3 length: 13 residues. V lost 0 bases and J lost 6, with 10 bases in between. For the CDR3, the DNA is TGTGCCAGCAGCTTGGCCGGGAACGGCGAGCAGTACTTC. Translating it yields CASSLAGNGEQYF.

As for this clone: This sample also contains other DNA sequences that code for the same CDR3. The chain employs TRBV28 and TRBJ1-2; possibly TRBD1 for D (5 bases). This CDR3 has 12 residues. Germline-derived CDR1 and CDR2 are MDHEN and SYDVKM. Trimming removed 3 bases at V and 4 bases at J, with 6 bases between. The CDR3 DNA reads as TGTGCCAGCAGTTTGACAGCCTATGGCTACACCTTC. Protein sequence: CASSLTAYGYTF.

This clone occurred once. V usage is TRBV6-2 or TRBV6-3 and J usage is TRBJ1-2; D unresolved. V lost 0 bases and J lost 7, with 15 bases in between. Germline assignment: CDR1 MNHEY and CDR2 SVGEGT. The CDR3 extends over 15 amino acids. This chain's CDR3 is CASSYSIPGKGGYTF. The CDR3 nucleotides read TGTGCCAGCAGTTACTCGATTCCAGGAAAAGGTGGCTACACCTTC.